This T cell receptor (beta chain) originates from a study of cytomegalovirus exposure and HLA in healthy donors. The junction had 6 bases not matched to a gene; V was cut back by 3 bases and J by 2 bases. Germline V gene data show CDR1 as WSHSY and CDR2 as SAAADI. This CDR3 has 15 residues. General study points: Testing in vitro showed a few CMV-associated chains specific for CMV antigens.

The PCR had 60 Vbeta and 13 Jbeta primers. The method was immunoSEQ multiplex PCR; TCRdb's version includes in-frame clones alone and lacks a portion of them. The table lists approximately 200,000 clones, about 77% of them singletons. This clone occurred a few times. Its target is not known. The source is a woman aged 25 to 45 in good health and CMV-seropositive. The sample consisted of PBMCs. The chain is built from TRBV10-2 and TRBJ2-5; 7 bases are shared with TRBD1. The CDR3 reads CASSESGQTQETQYF. CDR3 DNA: TGCGCCAGCAGTGAATCGGGACAGACTCAAGAGACCCAGTACTTC.